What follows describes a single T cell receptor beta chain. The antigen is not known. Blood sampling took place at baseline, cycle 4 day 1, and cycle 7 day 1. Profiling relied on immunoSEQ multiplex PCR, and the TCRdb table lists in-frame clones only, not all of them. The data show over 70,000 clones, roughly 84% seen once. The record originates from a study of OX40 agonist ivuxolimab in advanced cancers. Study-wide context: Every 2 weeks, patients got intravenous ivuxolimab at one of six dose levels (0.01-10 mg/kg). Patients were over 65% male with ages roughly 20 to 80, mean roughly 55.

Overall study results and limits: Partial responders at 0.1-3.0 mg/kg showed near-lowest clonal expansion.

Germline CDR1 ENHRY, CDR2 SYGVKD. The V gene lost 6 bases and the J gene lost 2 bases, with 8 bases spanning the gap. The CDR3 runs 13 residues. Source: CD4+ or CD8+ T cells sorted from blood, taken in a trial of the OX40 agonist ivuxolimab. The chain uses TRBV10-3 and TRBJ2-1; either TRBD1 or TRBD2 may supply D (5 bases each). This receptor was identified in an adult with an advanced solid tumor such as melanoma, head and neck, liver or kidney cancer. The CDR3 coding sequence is TGTGCCATCAGCGGGGACCCCTACAATGAGCAGTTCTTC. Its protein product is CAISGDPYNEQFF.